This TCR beta chain was captured by sequencing in a study of blood T cell repertoires in COVID-19. Study background: COVID-19 samples, acute and convalescent, were from the United States, Italy and Spain. Sources were T cells, B-cell-depleted T cells, or PBMCs; the material itself was cDNA or gDNA.

This CDR3 contains 14 residues. With V trimmed by 2 bases and J by 3 bases, 3 bases remained unmatched. Germline V CDR1 and CDR2: SGHTA, FQGTGA. The assay was immunoSEQ multiplex PCR, and TCRdb's table has in-frame clones only and misses some. Among around 250,000 clones listed, roughly 80% were seen once. With respect to this clone: The sample contains more than one DNA sequence encoding this CDR3.

Sequenced sample: peripheral blood. The TCR was taken from a woman younger than 35 with acute or convalescent COVID-19. The chain uses TRBV7-3 and TRBJ2-7; TRBD2 matches at 8 bases. CDR3 sequence: CASSLAGGGYEQYF. For the CDR3, the DNA is TGTGCCAGCAGCTTAGCGGGAGGTGGCTACGAGCAGTACTTC.